The 30 T cell receptor beta chains presented below share a single source sample, sequenced in a study of CD8+CD57+ T cells in acquired aplastic anemia. For CDR3 and TCR beta VDJ profiling, genomic DNA was the template used. Via MiXCR, TCRdb re-called the reads, giving one row per CDR3 protein. This table has about 210,000 distinct CDR3 sequences, around 60% appearing once. The specimen sequenced was sorted CD4+, CD8+, or CD8+CD57+ T cells (not recorded which) from PBMCs. Receptors were obtained from a human donor in good health.

The rearrangement uses TRBV10-3 and TRBJ2-7; possible D gene TRBD2, 5 bases. Between the trimmed V and J ends, which lost 10 bases and 6 bases, there was a span of 19 bases. CDR1 and CDR2 (germline): ENHRY, SYGVKD. The CDR3 consists of 13 residues. CDR3 sequence: CASSPWQAGEQYF. The CDR3 bases are TGTGCCAGCAGCCCCTGGCAGGCGGGCGAGCAGTACTTC.

This clonotype appeared many times. This chain links TRBV6-1 with TRBJ2-7; either TRBD1 or TRBD2 may supply D (5 bases each). CDR1 is MNHNS and CDR2 is SASEGT in the germline V gene. Between the trimmed V and J ends, which lost 3 bases and 1 base, there was a span of 13 bases. This CDR3 comprises 15 residues. CDR3 nucleotide sequence: TGTGCCAGCAGTGAGAGAGAGGGGAGTTCCTACGAGCAGTACTTC. Protein product: CASSEREGSSYEQYF.

The chain couples TRBV29-1 to TRBJ2-5; D perhaps matches TRBD1 (6 bases). The CDR3 is 14 amino acids. Per the germline V gene, CDR1 is SQVTM and CDR2 is ANQGSEA. V lost 4 bases and J lost 4, with 16 bases in between. This CDR3 reads CSVAFDRSRETQYF. CDR3 DNA sequence: TGCAGCGTTGCCTTCGACAGGTCCCGAGAGACCCAGTACTTC. Full variable domain (missing parts from reference TRBV29-1 and TRBJ2-5): SAVISQKPSRDICQRGTSLTIQCQVDSQVTMMFWYRQQPGQSLTLIATANQGSEATYESGFVIDKFPISRPNLTFSTLTVSNMSPEDSSIYLCSVAFDRSRETQYFGPGTRLLVL.

Concerning this clonotype itself: At one of its ends the junction is not consistent with the germline gene, which may arise from a read error. The CDR3 here is CASSLLPGSGNTIYF. The CDR3 nucleotides read TGTGCTAGCAGCTTACTTCCGGGCTCTGGAAACACCATATATTTT. V and J are TRBV7-7 and TRBJ1-3; the D is unclear. The V gene's germline CDR1 is SSHAT and CDR2 FNYEAQ (reference sequence). The CDR3 has 15 residues.

This clonotype was seen repeatedly, ten times or more. This chain connects TRBV7-8 to TRBJ2-5, with no clear D. The CDR3 has 16 amino acids. V lost 6 bases and J lost 2, with 19 bases in between. The V gene's germline CDR1 is SGHVS and CDR2 FQNEAQ. In DNA, the CDR3 is TGTGCCAGCAGTCCCCAGCAGTTGTTTCGGCAAGAGACCCAGTACTTC. Translated: CASSPQQLFRQETQYF.

The chain links TRBV11-3 to TRBJ2-3; 10 bases line up with TRBD2. Per germline, CDR1 SGHNT and CDR2 YENEEA. V gave up 5 bases and J gave up 4 bases; unmatched junction bases: 9. CDR3 length equals 16 residues. CDR3 loop: CASSPRLAGVSDTQYF. Here the CDR3 DNA reads TGTGCCAGCAGCCCCCGGCTAGCGGGAGTTTCAGATACGCAGTATTTT.

Concerning this clonotype: Given the absence of the conserved phenylalanine or tryptophan at the CDR3 end, a read error is likely. The DNA is left out, because the CDR3 cannot be placed on it with certainty; the CDR3 is given as TCRdb lists it. The chain carries TRBV7-9 and TRBJ1-1; the table gives TRBD1 as D, unverified against the DNA. Germline values: CDR1 SEHNR, CDR2 FQNEAQ (reference sequence). The CDR3 has 9 residues if both end residues are counted. The CDR3 loop is CASRSGATS.

This clonotype was picked up one time. The chain employs TRBV5-1 and TRBJ1-1; perhaps TRBD1 as D (5 bases). Germline CDR1 reads SGHRS; CDR2 reads YFSETQ. This CDR3 is 13 amino acids long. V gave up 3 bases and J gave up 8 bases, with 14 bases separating them. DNA of the CDR3: TGCGCCAGCAGCTCGGGATCGGGGCTAGAAGCTTTCTTT. Translation: CASSSGSGLEAFF.

Regarding this clonotype: One end of the junction varies from germline; a read error may be responsible. The CDR3 DNA reads as TGCGCCAGCAGTTTGGGTCGTGGAGACGCCGAGCAGTACTTC. Protein product: CASSLGRGDAEQYF. This chain joins TRBV5-1 and TRBJ2-7, with D unresolved. The CDR3 has 14 amino acids. Germline V CDR1 and CDR2: SGHRS, YFSETQ.

This chain links TRBV4-1 with TRBJ2-2; 11 bases fit TRBD2. The CDR3 has 17 residues. Germline V gene data show CDR1 as MGHRA and CDR2 as YSYEKL. Trimming at V came to 4 bases and at J to 5 bases, leaving 9 bases not matched to a gene. The CDR3 nucleotides read TGCGCCAGCAGCCCATCTGGACTAGCGGGTATGACCGGGGAGCTGTTTTTT. It specifies CASSPSGLAGMTGELFF.

The gene calls are TRBV24-1 and TRBJ2-3, with TRBD1 matching over 7 bases. Per germline, CDR1 KGHDR and CDR2 SFDVKD. V lost 1 base and J lost 2; bases outside the gene matches: 5. The CDR3 has 16 residues. CDR3 DNA sequence: TGTGCCACCAGTGATTTTGACAGGGAATACACAGATACGCAGTATTTT. Its translation is CATSDFDREYTDTQYF.

The chain is built from TRBV9 and TRBJ1-1; 8 bases are a match to TRBD1. Germline CDR1 reads SGDLS; CDR2 reads YYNGEE. The CDR3 consists of 15 residues. With 4 bases clipped from V and 3 bases from J, the junction kept 8 bases outside the gene matches. The CDR3 loop is CASSPGQGRHTEAFF. DNA for the CDR3: TGTGCCAGCAGCCCAGGACAGGGCCGTCACACTGAAGCTTTCTTT.

The V call is TRBV20-1, the J call TRBJ2-6; D remains unclear. The CDR3 is 14 amino acids. CDR1 DFQATT and CDR2 SNEGSKA come from the germline V gene (reference sequence). The ends were cut back, 3 bases at V and 6 bases at J, with 12 bases in the middle. CDR3 residues: CSARAPTSANVLTF. CDR3 nucleotides: TGCAGTGCTAGGGCCCCGACCTCGGCCAACGTCCTGACTTTC.

CDR3 loop: CASSLEVTGRYEQYF. CDR3 nucleotides: TGTGCCAGCAGCTTGGAGGTGACAGGTCGCTACGAGCAGTACTTC. The V gene is TRBV5-6, the J gene TRBJ2-7; D possibly corresponds to TRBD1 (6 bases). This CDR3 spans 15 amino acids. Trimming took 0 bases from V and 3 from J, leaving 13 bases between them. Germline-derived CDR1 and CDR2 are SGHDT and YYEEEE.

V usage is TRBV7-3 and J usage is TRBJ1-1; D unresolved. V was clipped by 5 bases and J by 1 base, with 8 bases between them. The CDR3 is 13 amino acids. Germline assignment: CDR1 SGHTA and CDR2 FQGTGA. CDR3 DNA sequence: TGTGCCAGCAGCCTTACAAAGAACACTGAAGCTTTCTTT. It encodes CASSLTKNTEAFF.

Note on this clonotype: It is likely a read error, because the conserved phenylalanine at the end of the CDR3 is missing. The limits of the CDR3 on the DNA are not certain, so only TCRdb's listed CDR3 is given. The rearrangement uses TRBV7-2 and TRBJ1-2. The CDR3 contains 13 residues when both ends are counted. Germline assignment: CDR1 SGHTA and CDR2 FQGNSA. This chain's CDR3 is CASSSSAGTAATY.

Worth noting for this clonotype: The germline gene is not matched at one end of the junction; a read error may be the cause. The V and J genes are TRBV10-3 and TRBJ2-1; D may be TRBD1 (5 bases). Germline values: CDR1 ENHRY, CDR2 SYGVKD. The CDR3 totals 14 residues. The CDR3 here is CPISSSGALNEQFF. CDR3 bases: TGTCCCATCAGTAGTAGTGGGGCCTTAAATGAGCAGTTCTTC.

This clonotype was counted at least ten times. The chain is built from TRBV14 and TRBJ2-1; D is possibly TRBD2 (6 bases). The CDR3 is 17 amino acids. The V gene lost 0 bases and the J gene lost 4 bases, with 16 bases spanning the gap. From germline, CDR1 is SGHDN and CDR2 FVKESK. CDR3 in DNA: TGTGCCAGCAGCCAAGATTTGGCTAGCGACAAATACAATGAGCAGTTCTTC. Amino acids: CASSQDLASDKYNEQFF.

This chain uses TRBV19 with TRBJ2-7, with 7 bases aligning to TRBD1. The germline V gene has CDR1 LNHDA and CDR2 SQIVND (reference sequence). This CDR3 contains 15 residues. J was trimmed by 2 bases and V by 4 bases; bases with no gene match: 8. This chain's CDR3 is CASSTGTVRPYEQYF. CDR3 coding DNA: TGTGCCAGTAGTACGGGGACAGTACGCCCCTACGAGCAGTACTTC. The whole variable domain, filled in from reference TRBV19 and TRBJ2-7, reads DGGITQSPKYLFRKEGQNVTLSCEQNLNHDAMYWYRQDPGQGLRLIYYSQIVNDFQKGDIAEGYSVSREKKESFPLTVTSAQKNPTAFYLCASSTGTVRPYEQYFGPGTRLTVT.

V gene TRBV29-1 combines with J gene TRBJ2-1; 15 bases match TRBD2. Losses at the gene ends were 6 bases for V and 0 bases for J; bases not matched to a gene: 15. The CDR3 extends over 20 amino acids. Germline V gene lookup returns CDR1 SQVTM and CDR2 ANQGSEA. The CDR3 loop is CSVFGTSGRTWPSSYNEQFF. DNA for the CDR3: TGCAGCGTGTTCGGGACTAGCGGGAGGACTTGGCCGAGCTCCTACAATGAGCAGTTCTTC.

Comments on this clonotype: At one boundary the junction diverges from the germline segment, which might be a read error. The V and J genes are TRBV5-1 and TRBJ2-1; no definite D call. This CDR3 has 17 amino acids. CDR1 is SGHRS, CDR2 YFSETQ, per germline. This CDR3 reads CASRLETRHSSYNEQFF. The CDR3, as DNA: TGCGCCAGCAGGTTGGAAACGCGGCACAGCTCCTACAATGAGCAGTTCTTC.

This clonotype showed up many times. The chain links TRBV9 to TRBJ2-7; D not certain. V lost 0 bases and J lost 0, with 10 bases in between. The length of the CDR3 is 15 residues. Per the germline V gene, CDR1 is SGDLS and CDR2 is YYNGEE. CDR3 sequence reads: CASSVESGHSYEQYF. The CDR3, as DNA: TGTGCCAGCAGCGTAGAATCCGGGCACTCCTACGAGCAGTACTTC.

This clonotype occurred once. The CDR3 region is CASSPYQGQPQHF. The CDR3 DNA reads as TGTGCCAGCAGCCCGTACCAGGGTCAGCCCCAGCATTTT. The chain combines TRBV7-8 with TRBJ1-5; weak D call: TRBD1 (5 bases). The V end lost 5 bases, the J end lost 6 bases, and 11 bases lay between the germline ends. Germline values: CDR1 SGHVS, CDR2 FQNEAQ. This CDR3 region has 13 residues.

The CDR3 spells CASSLVGNSNQPQHF. The CDR3 bases are TGTGCCAGCAGCTTAGTCGGTAATAGCAATCAGCCCCAGCATTTT. The chain employs TRBV7-8 and TRBJ1-5; D gene ambiguous. Looked up from germline, CDR1 is SGHVS and CDR2 is FQNEAQ. V gave up 1 base and J gave up 0 bases, with 7 bases separating them. The CDR3 contains 15 residues.

This clonotype was found many times. The V call is TRBV4-2, the J call TRBJ2-5; D is perhaps TRBD1 or TRBD2 (5 bases each). CDR3 length: 17 amino acids. Per the germline V gene, CDR1 is LGHNA and CDR2 is YNFKEQ. Trimming cost V 3 bases and J 2 bases, with 19 bases left between them. As DNA, the CDR3 is TGTGCCAGCAGCCAGGACCAGTTTCGGGACGCACAAGAGACCCAGTACTTC. Amino acid sequence: CASSQDQFRDAQETQYF.

This clonotype occurred a few times. The chain uses TRBV7-8 and TRBJ2-7; tentative D call: TRBD2 (6 bases). Germline V lookup: CDR1 SGHVS, CDR2 FQNEAQ. The CDR3 runs 17 residues. V was cut by 5 bases and J by 0 bases, with 20 bases left in between. In DNA form, the CDR3 reads TGTGCCAGCAGCCCAGGCGGGATTGGACTCAACTCCTACGAGCAGTACTTC. Residues: CASSPGGIGLNSYEQYF.

As for this clonotype: The conserved final phenylalanine or tryptophan is absent from the CDR3, which likely points to a read error. The DNA is left out, because the CDR3 cannot be placed on it with certainty; the CDR3 is given as TCRdb lists it. The CDR3 loop is CASSFLTGDG. The genes are TRBV7-6 and TRBJ2-3; TRBD1 is the table's D call and was not checked against the DNA. CDR1 and CDR2 (germline): SGHVS, FNYEAQ. The CDR3 spans 10 residues, counting both ends.

CDR3 bases: TGTGCCATGCTCGTGGAGGGAGCTAACTATGGCTACACCTTC. Residues: CAMLVEGANYGYTF. This sequence joins TRBV2 and TRBJ1-2; D uncertain. The CDR3 has 14 amino acids. Looked up from germline, CDR1 is SNHLY and CDR2 is FYNNEI. Trimming removed 10 bases at V and 0 bases at J, with 15 bases between.

The sample holds one count of this clonotype. J is TRBJ1-3 and V is TRBV10-3, with a possible D match to TRBD1 (5 bases). The V end was cut by 1 base, the J end by 6 bases, with 10 bases between. CDR3 length: 14 amino acids. Germline V gives CDR1 ENHRY, CDR2 SYGVKD. The CDR3 here is CAISELGLVNTIYF. CDR3 DNA: TGTGCCATCAGTGAGTTGGGGCTGGTAAACACCATATATTTT.

This sequence joins TRBV2 and TRBJ2-7; 9 bases are shared with TRBD2. In germline, CDR1 is SNHLY, CDR2 FYNNEI. V lost 4 bases and J lost 5; bases outside the gene matches: 12. The CDR3 is 16 amino acids. The CDR3 bases are TGTGCCAGCAGTGGGTCGTTAGCGGGGGTCAGCGACGAGCAGTACGTC. Translation: CASSGSLAGVSDEQYV.